The clone carrying this T cell receptor (beta chain) was seen more than once but under ten times. The germline V and J ends were trimmed by 1 base and 2 bases, with 8 bases remaining between them. Per germline, CDR1 LGHDT and CDR2 YNNKEL (reference sequence). CDR3 length: 14 amino acids. Patients in Seattle were enrolled during active infection, then followed longitudinally. This sample stems from a study of blood T cell repertoires in COVID-19. Across the whole study: T cells, B-cell-depleted T cells, or PBMCs supplied cDNA or gDNA.

TCRdb keeps only in-frame clones here, not all; method: immunoSEQ multiplex PCR. The table has fewer than 200,000 clones, 82% seen once; the top ten hold 7.8%. The specimen was peripheral blood. The receptor comes from an older woman with COVID-19, enrolled during active disease. J is TRBJ1-2 and V is TRBV3-1 (or the pseudogene TRBV3-2); TRBD1 is a possible D gene (5 bases). The CDR3: CASSQGEGNYGYTF. The CDR3 DNA is TGTGCCAGCAGCCAAGGGGAGGGGAACTATGGCTACACCTTC.